The 24 T cell receptor beta chains below were found in one sample sequenced in a study of shared clonotypes between healthy human individuals. The repertoire was sequenced with immunoSEQ multiplex PCR; TCRdb's copy has only in-frame clones and lacks some. In the table there are some 2.1 million clones, about 95% of which are singletons. The sequencing input was naive CD4+ T cells sorted from blood. Regarding subset: CD45RA+ positively selected. The receptors were gathered from a man younger than 35 in good health.

The chain joins TRBV5-4 to TRBJ2-7; 7 nucleotides agree with TRBD2. This CDR3 contains 15 residues. CDR1 is SGHNT, CDR2 YYREEE, per germline (reference sequence). V was pared by 2 bases and J by 4 bases, with 9 bases of the junction left unmatched. The CDR3 protein is CASSLEREAVYEQYF. The CDR3 coding sequence is TGTGCCAGCAGCTTAGAGCGGGAAGCGGTGTACGAGCAGTACTTC.

The V and J genes are TRBV6-1 and TRBJ2-2, with 10 bases that match TRBD2. Germline V gives CDR1 MNHNS, CDR2 SASEGT. The CDR3 runs to 18 residues. Trimming cost V 4 bases and J 4 bases; bases outside gene matches: 12. As DNA, the CDR3 is TGTGCCAGCAGTGGGCGGCTAGCGGGAGTTGGCAGCACCGGGGAGCTGTTTTTT. Protein product: CASSGRLAGVGSTGELFF.

Of note for this clone: At the DNA level, this CDR3 is encoded by other sequences in the same sample as well. CDR3 bases: TGTGCCAGCAGCTGGACTAGCGGGGGCACCGGGGAGCTGTTTTTT. It codes for CASSWTSGGTGELFF. The rearrangement joins TRBV7-9 to TRBJ2-2, with 13 bases identical to TRBD2. Trimming removed 4 bases from V and 4 bases from J; junction bases left unmatched: 0. Germline V gene sequence: CDR1 SEHNR, CDR2 FQNEAQ (reference sequence). The CDR3 is made up of 15 amino acids.

CDR3 loop: CASSGGQGRAYEQYF. The CDR3 DNA reads as TGTGCCAGCAGTGGGGGCCAAGGGAGGGCCTACGAGCAGTACTTC. The chain joins TRBV6-5 to TRBJ2-7; D is possibly TRBD2 (7 bases). V gave up 5 bases and J gave up 2 bases, with 16 bases separating them. From germline, CDR1 is MNHEY and CDR2 SVGAGI. The CDR3 has 15 residues.

The rearrangement links TRBV25-1 to TRBJ1-1; D is uncertain. Trimming stripped 6 bases from V and 4 bases from J, with 12 bases between. This CDR3 comprises 13 residues. Per the germline V gene, CDR1 is MGHDK and CDR2 is SYGVNS. CDR3: CASSLVIGTEAFF. The CDR3 DNA sequence: TGTGCCAGCAGCTTAGTTATCGGCACTGAAGCTTTCTTT.

J is TRBJ2-7 and V is TRBV6-5, with 10 positions matching TRBD2. The germline V gene has CDR1 MNHEY and CDR2 SVGAGI. The CDR3 has 14 residues. The V gene end was trimmed by 6 bases and the J gene end by 3 bases; junction bases not matched to a gene: 5. This CDR3 reads CASRQREGHYEQYF. The CDR3 DNA follows: TGTGCCAGCAGGCAGCGGGAGGGCCACTACGAGCAGTACTTC.

The rearrangement joins TRBV7-9 to TRBJ2-2; perhaps TRBD2 as D (6 bases). Trimming took 3 bases from V and 5 from J, leaving 22 bases between them. Germline assignment: CDR1 SEHNR and CDR2 FQNEAQ (reference sequence). The CDR3 has 18 residues. CDR3 amino acids: CASSFDRGSGRDTGELFF. The CDR3 DNA sequence: TGTGCCAGCAGCTTCGACCGGGGGAGCGGGCGGGATACCGGGGAGCTGTTTTTT. The full variable domain, completed using reference TRBV7-9 and TRBJ2-2, is DTGVSQNPRHKITKRGQNVTFRCDPISEHNRLYWYRQTLGQGPEFLTYFQNEAQLEKSRLLSDRFSAERPKGSFSTLEIQRTEQGDSAMYLCASSFDRGSGRDTGELFFGEGSRLTVL.

This chain joins TRBV7-9 and TRBJ2-2; 9 bases are shared with TRBD1. With 1 base clipped from V and 4 bases from J, the junction kept 4 bases outside the gene matches. In germline, CDR1 is SEHNR, CDR2 FQNEAQ (reference sequence). This CDR3 spans 16 amino acids. For the CDR3, the DNA is TGTGCCAGCAGCTTAGACAGGGGGCGCGGCACCGGGGAGCTGTTTTTT. Translating it yields CASSLDRGRGTGELFF. Full variable domain (rest looked up from reference TRBV7-9 and TRBJ2-2): DTGVSQNPRHKITKRGQNVTFRCDPISEHNRLYWYRQTLGQGPEFLTYFQNEAQLEKSRLLSDRFSAERPKGSFSTLEIQRTEQGDSAMYLCASSLDRGRGTGELFFGEGSRLTVL.

V is TRBV21-1 and J is TRBJ1-2; the table assigns TRBD1, which was not confirmed against the DNA. TRBV21-1 is labeled a pseudogene. This CDR3 region has 14 residues. This CDR3 reads CASSTRQGNYGYTF. For the CDR3, the DNA is TGTGCCAGCAGCACCCGACAGGGTAACTATGGCTACACCTTC.

The rearrangement links TRBV5-4 to TRBJ2-3; D remains unclear. Germline lookup yields CDR1 SGHNT and CDR2 YYREEE (reference sequence). There are 15 residues in the CDR3. V lost 1 base, J lost 0 bases, and 9 bases lay in between. Here the CDR3 reads CASSLITPSTDTQYF. The CDR3 DNA reads as TGTGCCAGCAGCTTGATCACACCTAGCACAGATACGCAGTATTTT.

The chain has TRBV9 and TRBJ2-6; 7 bases fit TRBD1. The CDR3 spans 16 residues. V was clipped by 3 bases and J by 2 bases; unmatched bases: 5. Per germline, CDR1 SGDLS and CDR2 YYNGEE. The CDR3, as DNA: TGTGCCAGCAGCGCCGGGACAGCAGCTGGGGCCAACGTCCTGACTTTC. It specifies CASSAGTAAGANVLTF.

As regards this clone: Within the sample, other DNA sequences also encode this same CDR3. The rearrangement joins TRBV7-2 to TRBJ2-7; the D is unclear. The CDR3 is 15 amino acids. Germline V gives CDR1 SGHTA, CDR2 FQGNSA. Trimming took 0 bases from V and 0 from J, leaving 9 bases between them. CDR3 nucleotides: TGTGCCAGCAGCTTAGCGTCCCACAGCTCCTACGAGCAGTACTTC. Translated, it gives CASSLASHSSYEQYF.

J is TRBJ1-5 and V is TRBV11-2; D ambiguous. The germline V and J ends were trimmed by 5 bases and 4 bases, with 15 bases remaining between them. CDR1 is SGHAT and CDR2 is FQNNGV in the germline V gene. This CDR3 has 15 residues. CDR3 protein: CASSVGGSQNQPQHF. The CDR3 region has the DNA TGTGCCAGCAGCGTGGGAGGTAGTCAAAATCAGCCCCAGCATTTT.

This clone was observed once. The chain joins TRBV14 to TRBJ1-2; 7 bases map to TRBD1. V lost 2 bases and J lost 0; bases outside the gene matches: 9. Per germline, CDR1 SGHDN and CDR2 FVKESK. This CDR3 region has 17 residues. The CDR3 coding sequence is TGTGCCAGCAGCCAAACGAGTTCAGGGGGAGCTAACTATGGCTACACCTTC. Protein: CASSQTSSGGANYGYTF.

The chain recombines TRBV5-6 with TRBJ1-2; D remains unclear. Germline V gene sequence: CDR1 SGHDT, CDR2 YYEEEE. V was cut by 7 bases and J by 0 bases, with 4 bases left in between. This CDR3 is 11 amino acids long. This chain's CDR3 is CASRANYGYTF. CDR3 in DNA: TGTGCCAGCCGGGCTAACTATGGCTACACCTTC. Full variable domain (outside the CDR3, taken from reference TRBV5-6 and TRBJ1-2): DAGVTQSPTHLIKTRGQQVTLRCSPKSGHDTVSWYQQALGQGPQFIFQYYEEEERQRGNFPDRFSGHQFPNYSSELNVNALLLGDSALYLCASRANYGYTFGSGTRLTVV.

The chain uses TRBV5-6 and TRBJ2-5; TRBD1 agrees at 12 bases. The CDR3 contains 19 residues. Germline loops: CDR1 SGHDT, CDR2 YYEEEE. V was pared by 4 bases and J by 5 bases, with 18 bases of the junction left unmatched. The CDR3 region is CASSPGTGGAWVSGETQYF. DNA for the CDR3: TGTGCCAGCAGCCCCGGGACAGGGGGCGCTTGGGTGTCTGGGGAGACCCAGTACTTC.

The genes are TRBV18 and TRBJ1-3; D remains ambiguous. V lost 6 bases, J lost 6 bases, and 12 bases lay in between. The CDR3 covers 13 residues. Germline CDR1 and CDR2: KGHSH and LQKENI. The CDR3 sequence is CASSPGPENTIYF. In DNA, the CDR3 is TGTGCCAGCTCCCCCGGACCGGAAAACACCATATATTTT.

J is TRBJ1-6 and V is TRBV5-6; D is ambiguous. V lost 2 bases to trimming and J lost 8 bases, with 8 bases between them. The CDR3 sequence is 13 residues long. CDR1 is SGHDT and CDR2 is YYEEEE in the germline V gene. The CDR3 nucleotides read TGTGCCAGCAGCTTCGACCGCGATTCACCCCTCCACTTT. Translating it yields CASSFDRDSPLHF.

This clone was detected once. The same CDR3 also results from other DNA sequences found in this sample. V gene TRBV7-9 combines with J gene TRBJ1-4; D remains unclear. CDR1 is SEHNR, CDR2 FQNEAQ, per germline (reference sequence). The ends were cut back, 1 base at V and 7 bases at J, with 13 bases in the middle. This CDR3 is built from 15 residues. The CDR3 DNA sequence: TGTGCCAGCAGCTTAGGGAGGGTGAGTGGTGAAAAACTGTTTTTT. This translates into CASSLGRVSGEKLFF.

This clone was observed once. The CDR3 here is CAWGSGTAYEQYF. Written as DNA, the CDR3 is TGTGCCTGGGGGTCCGGGACAGCTTACGAGCAGTACTTC. V gene TRBV30 combines with J gene TRBJ2-7; 7 bases are a match to TRBD1. Germline V lookup: CDR1 GTSNPN, CDR2 SVGIG (reference sequence). CDR3 length: 13 residues. V dropped 5 bases and J dropped 4; count of bases not matched to a gene: 8.

CDR3 loop: CASSFSLLAGGDTQYF. The DNA of the CDR3 is TGTGCCAGCAGCTTTTCCCTACTAGCGGGGGGCGATACGCAGTATTTT. V is TRBV5-4 and J is TRBJ2-3; 12 nucleotides agree with TRBD2. CDR1 and CDR2 from the germline V gene are SGHNT and YYREEE (reference sequence). Trimming cost V 2 bases and J 6 bases; bases outside gene matches: 7. The length of the CDR3 is 16 residues.

This sequence joins TRBV6-5 and TRBJ2-1; no reliable D call. The CDR3 spans 11 residues. Germline loops: CDR1 MNHEY, CDR2 SVGAGI. The V end lost 7 bases, the J end lost 7 bases, and 8 bases lay between the germline ends. CDR3 residues: CASTIANEQFF. CDR3 in DNA: TGTGCCAGCACTATCGCAAATGAGCAGTTCTTC.

The chain links TRBV10-3 to TRBJ2-7; perhaps D is TRBD1 or TRBD2 (6 bases each). Germline CDR1 reads ENHRY; CDR2 reads SYGVKD. The V and J ends lost 4 bases and 5 bases respectively, with 18 bases between them. CDR3 length: 15 residues. The CDR3 region is CAISGGAAGGHEQYF. CDR3 bases: TGTGCCATCAGTGGGGGGGCAGCCGGCGGCCACGAGCAGTACTTC.

The rearrangement uses TRBV5-4 and TRBJ2-7; 12 bases align to TRBD2. Germline V gives CDR1 SGHNT, CDR2 YYREEE (reference sequence). The CDR3 runs 16 residues. With V trimmed by 3 bases and J by 9 bases, 13 bases remained unmatched. The CDR3 sequence: CASSSTQGLAGAGQYF. The CDR3 coding sequence is TGTGCCAGCAGCTCTACCCAGGGACTAGCGGGCGCCGGGCAGTACTTC.